A selection of T cell receptor beta chains follows, all from one sample in a study of T cell responses to AZD1222 COVID-19 vaccine. Profiled with immunoSEQ multiplex PCR; TCRdb holds only in-frame clones, not every one. In the table there are approximately 120,000 clones, about 87% of which are singletons. The sequences come from peripheral blood, collected on day 0 of AZD1222 vaccination. These receptors came from an adult in good health. CDR3s leave out the opening cysteine and the closing phenylalanine or tryptophan. Size is omitted from some rows. Given values are once, few, many or a class for expanded clones.

j_gene	abundance	v_gene	CDR3aa
TRBJ1-1	-	TRBV19	ASSIDNGPNEAF
TRBJ1-1	few	TRBV7-2	ASSGQNSFVNTEAF
TRBJ1-6	-	TRBV5-6	ASSYQFSPLH
TRBJ1-2	-	TRBV5-6	ASRFELYGYT
TRBJ2-7	-	TRBV27	ASRRWGKPNEQY
TRBJ2-7	-	TRBV24-1	ATSDRTRTYEQY
TRBJ2-5	-	TRBV13	ASSSQTSGKAETQY
TRBJ1-6	few	TRBV5-6	ASSRDRGNSPLH
TRBJ1-4	-	TRBV27	ASSKLGGNEKLF
TRBJ1-4	-	TRBV7-9	ASRPTGTYEKLF
TRBJ2-7	-	TRBV4-1	ASSHGLAESSYEQY
TRBJ1-1	-	TRBV27	ASSPAGTGTPEAF
TRBJ2-7	-	TRBV5-1	ASSSEGLAGAGEQY